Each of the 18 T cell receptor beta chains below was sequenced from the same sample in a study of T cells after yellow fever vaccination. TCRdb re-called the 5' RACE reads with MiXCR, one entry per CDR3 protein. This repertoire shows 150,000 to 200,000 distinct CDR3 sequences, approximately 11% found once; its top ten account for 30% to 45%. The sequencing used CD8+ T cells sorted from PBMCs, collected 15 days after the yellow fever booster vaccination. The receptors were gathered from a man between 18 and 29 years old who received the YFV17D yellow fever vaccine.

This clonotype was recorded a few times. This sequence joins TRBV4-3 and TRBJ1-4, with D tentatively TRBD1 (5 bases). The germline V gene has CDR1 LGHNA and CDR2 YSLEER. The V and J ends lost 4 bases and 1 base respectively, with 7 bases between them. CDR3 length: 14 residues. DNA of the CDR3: TGCGCCAGCAGCCGGGGGGAAACTAATGAAAAACTGTTTTTT. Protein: CASSRGETNEKLFF.

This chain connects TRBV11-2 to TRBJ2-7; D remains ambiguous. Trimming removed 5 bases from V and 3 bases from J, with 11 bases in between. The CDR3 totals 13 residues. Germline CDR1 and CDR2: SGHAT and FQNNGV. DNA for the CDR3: TGTGCCAGCAGCCCCACCGAGGACTACGAGCAGTACGTC. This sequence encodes CASSPTEDYEQYV.

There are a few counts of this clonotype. CDR3 region: CASSFVQGHGYTF. DNA for the CDR3: TGTGCCAGCAGTTTCGTCCAGGGCCATGGCTACACCTTC. The rearrangement uses TRBV12-3 or TRBV12-4 and TRBJ1-2; D might be TRBD1 (5 bases). The CDR3 is 13 amino acids. Trimming left V 3 bases short and J 6 bases short, with 11 bases between.

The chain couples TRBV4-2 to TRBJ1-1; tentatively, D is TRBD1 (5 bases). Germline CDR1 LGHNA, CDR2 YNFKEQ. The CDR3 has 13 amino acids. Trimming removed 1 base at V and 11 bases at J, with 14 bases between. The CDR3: CASSQAHSGYAFF. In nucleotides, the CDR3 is TGTGCCAGCAGCCAAGCCCATTCAGGGTACGCTTTCTTT.

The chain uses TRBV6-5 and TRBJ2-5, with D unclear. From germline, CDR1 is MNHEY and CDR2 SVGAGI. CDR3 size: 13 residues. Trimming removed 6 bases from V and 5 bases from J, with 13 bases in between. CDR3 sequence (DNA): TGTGCCAGCAGCCCCCACCACCGGGAGACCCAGTACTTC. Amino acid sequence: CASSPHHRETQYF.

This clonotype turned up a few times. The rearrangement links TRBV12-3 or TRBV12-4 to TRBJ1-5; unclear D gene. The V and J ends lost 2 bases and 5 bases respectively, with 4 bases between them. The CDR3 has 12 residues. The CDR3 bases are TGTGCCAGCAGTTTAAGGCATCAGCCCCAGCATTTT. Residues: CASSLRHQPQHF.

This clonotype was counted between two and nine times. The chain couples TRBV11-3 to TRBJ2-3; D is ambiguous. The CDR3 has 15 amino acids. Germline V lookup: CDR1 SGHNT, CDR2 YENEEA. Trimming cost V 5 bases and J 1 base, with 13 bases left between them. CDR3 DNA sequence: TGTGCCAGCAGCAAACTTGGCGGCCGCACAGATACGCAGTATTTT. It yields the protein CASSKLGGRTDTQYF.

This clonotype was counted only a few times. CDR3: CASSMPADTQYF. CDR3 nucleotides: TGTGCCAGCTCAATGCCTGCAGATACGCAGTATTTT. This rearrangement joins TRBV2 to TRBJ2-3; D gene ambiguous. The CDR3 contains 12 residues. Germline V gene sequence: CDR1 SNHLY, CDR2 FYNNEI. V dropped 8 bases and J dropped 4 bases, with 10 bases sitting between them.

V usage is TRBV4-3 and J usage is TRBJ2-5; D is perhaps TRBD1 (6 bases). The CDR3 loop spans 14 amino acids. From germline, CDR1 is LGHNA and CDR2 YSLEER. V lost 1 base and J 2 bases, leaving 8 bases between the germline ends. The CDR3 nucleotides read TGCGCCAGCAGCCAAGGAACAGGGCAAGAGACCCAGTACTTC. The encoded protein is CASSQGTGQETQYF.

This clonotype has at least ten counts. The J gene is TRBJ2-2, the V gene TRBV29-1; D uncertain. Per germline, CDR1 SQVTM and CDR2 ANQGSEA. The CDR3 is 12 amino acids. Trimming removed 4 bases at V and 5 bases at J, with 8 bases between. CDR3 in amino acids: CSVVLGTGELFF. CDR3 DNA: TGCAGCGTTGTGCTCGGGACCGGGGAGCTGTTTTTT.

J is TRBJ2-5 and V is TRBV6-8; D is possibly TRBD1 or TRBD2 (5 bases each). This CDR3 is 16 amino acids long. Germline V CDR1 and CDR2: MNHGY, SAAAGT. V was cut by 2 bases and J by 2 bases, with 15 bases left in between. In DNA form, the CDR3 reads TGTGCCAGCAGTTACATTGTGGGCGAGGGGCAAGAGACCCAGTACTTC. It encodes CASSYIVGEGQETQYF.

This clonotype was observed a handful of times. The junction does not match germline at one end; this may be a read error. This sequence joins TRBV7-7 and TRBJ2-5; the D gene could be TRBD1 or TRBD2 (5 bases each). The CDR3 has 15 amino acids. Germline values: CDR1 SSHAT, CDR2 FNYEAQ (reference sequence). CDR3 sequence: CASSNQGRPQETQYF. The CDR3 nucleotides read TGTGCTAGCAGCAACCAGGGACGGCCCCAAGAGACCCAGTACTTC.

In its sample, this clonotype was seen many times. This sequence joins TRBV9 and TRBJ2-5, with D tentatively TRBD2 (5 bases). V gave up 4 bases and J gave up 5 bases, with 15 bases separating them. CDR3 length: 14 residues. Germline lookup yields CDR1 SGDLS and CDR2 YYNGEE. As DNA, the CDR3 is TGTGCCAGCAGCCTCGAGGGATCCTGGGAGACCCAGTACTTC. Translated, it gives CASSLEGSWETQYF.

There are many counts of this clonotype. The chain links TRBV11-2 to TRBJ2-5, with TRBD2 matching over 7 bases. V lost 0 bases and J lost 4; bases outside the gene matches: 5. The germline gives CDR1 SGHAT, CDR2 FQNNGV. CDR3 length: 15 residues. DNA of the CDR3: TGTGCCAGCAGCTTAGAGGCTAGCGGAGTAGAGACCCAGTACTTC. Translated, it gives CASSLEASGVETQYF.

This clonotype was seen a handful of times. Here the CDR3 DNA reads TGTGCCAGCAGCTCCTCGGTTGGGTTTTACACCGGGGAGCTGTTTTTT. Translating it yields CASSSSVGFYTGELFF. The chain carries TRBV11-2 and TRBJ2-2, with D uncertain. The CDR3 has 16 residues. Germline loops: CDR1 SGHAT, CDR2 FQNNGV. Trimming pared 4 bases from V and 3 bases from J, leaving 15 bases between.

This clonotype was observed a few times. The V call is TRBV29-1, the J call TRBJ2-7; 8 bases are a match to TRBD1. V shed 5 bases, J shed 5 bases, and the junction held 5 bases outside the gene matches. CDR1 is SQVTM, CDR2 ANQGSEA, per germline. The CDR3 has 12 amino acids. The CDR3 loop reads CSVRGQGHEQYF. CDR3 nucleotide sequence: TGCAGCGTTAGAGGACAGGGCCACGAGCAGTACTTC.

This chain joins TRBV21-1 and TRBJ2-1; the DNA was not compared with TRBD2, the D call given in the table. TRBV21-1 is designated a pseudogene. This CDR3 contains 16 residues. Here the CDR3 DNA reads TGTGCCAGCAGCAGTGTAAGCGGGGGGGACGCCAATGAGCAGTTCTTC. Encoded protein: CASSSVSGGDANEQFF.

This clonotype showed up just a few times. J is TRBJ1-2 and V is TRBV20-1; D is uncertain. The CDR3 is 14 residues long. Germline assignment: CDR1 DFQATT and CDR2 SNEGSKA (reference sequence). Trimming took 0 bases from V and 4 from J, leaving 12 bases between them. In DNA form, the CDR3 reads TGCAGTGCTAGAGACGACCTAGCGGGCTATGGCTACACCTTC. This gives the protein CSARDDLAGYGYTF.